Following are 30 T cell receptor beta chains from one sample sequenced in a study of blood T cell repertoires in COVID-19. Only in-frame clones appear in the TCRdb table, and some are missing; sequencing was by immunoSEQ multiplex PCR. The sample shows 27,000 or so clones, 83% of them seen only once. The sequenced material came from peripheral blood. These receptors all come from a man between 65 and 85 years old with active COVID-19.

The chain joins TRBV4-1 to TRBJ1-5; TRBD1 might be the D (6 bases). Trimming shortened V by 0 bases and J by 2 bases, and 11 bases separated the two germline ends. The CDR3 runs 16 residues. The germline gives CDR1 MGHRA, CDR2 YSYEKL. For the CDR3, the DNA is TGCGCCAGCAGCCAAGAGTGGGGGCGGGGCAATCAGCCCCAGCATTTT. Translated: CASSQEWGRGNQPQHF.

The rearrangement uses TRBV6-5 and TRBJ2-2, with D perhaps TRBD1 (5 bases). V lost 10 bases to trimming and J lost 6 bases, with 21 bases between them. This CDR3 region has 15 residues. CDR1 and CDR2 (germline): MNHEY, SVGAGI. CDR3 sequence (DNA): TGTGCCACAAGGGGCCAGGGTATCGGACCCGGGGAGCTGTTTTTT. The encoded protein is CATRGQGIGPGELFF.

This chain connects TRBV12-3 or TRBV12-4 to TRBJ1-1; D not certain. With 3 bases removed from V and 5 bases from J, the gap between germline ends came to 4 bases. There are 11 residues in the CDR3. Here the CDR3 reads CASSFRTEAFF. As DNA, the CDR3 is TGTGCCAGCAGTTTTCGGACTGAAGCTTTCTTT.

The CDR3, as DNA: TGTGCCAGCAGCTCCCTAGGGCAGGGGGTGGGAGAAAAACTGTTTTTT. Protein: CASSSLGQGVGEKLFF. The rearrangement links TRBV11-2 to TRBJ1-4, with 7 bases matching TRBD1. CDR3 length: 16 residues. Trimming removed 4 bases from V and 8 bases from J; junction bases left unmatched: 13. CDR1 and CDR2 (germline): SGHAT, FQNNGV.

The rearrangement joins TRBV30 to TRBJ1-5; no clear D. V lost 2 bases to trimming and J lost 3 bases, with 8 bases between them. This CDR3 region has 13 residues. Per the germline V gene, CDR1 is GTSNPN and CDR2 is SVGIG (reference sequence). The CDR3 DNA reads as TGTGCCTGGAGTTACGGGATCAATCAGCCCCAGCATTTT. Translating gives CAWSYGINQPQHF.

V usage is TRBV7-2 and J usage is TRBJ2-3; 10 bases map to TRBD2. The CDR3 totals 14 residues. The V gene end was trimmed by 6 bases and the J gene end by 3 bases; junction bases not matched to a gene: 3. Germline V gives CDR1 SGHTA, CDR2 FQGNSA. This CDR3 reads CASRPSGRTDTQYF. The CDR3 bases are TGTGCCAGCAGGCCTAGCGGGAGAACAGATACGCAGTATTTT. Full variable domain (missing parts from reference TRBV7-2 and TRBJ2-3): GAGVSQSPSNKVTEKGKDVELRCDPISGHTALYWYRQSLGQGLEFLIYFQGNSAPDKSGLPSDRFSAERTGGSVSTLTIQRTQQEDSAVYLCASRPSGRTDTQYFGPGTRLTVL.

V usage is TRBV5-1 and J usage is TRBJ1-4; D is possibly TRBD1 (6 bases). The CDR3 spans 15 residues. The V gene lost 2 bases and the J gene lost 3 bases, with 11 bases spanning the gap. Germline assignment: CDR1 SGHRS and CDR2 YFSETQ. Here the CDR3 reads CASSLQGPPNEKLFF. In nucleotides, the CDR3 is TGCGCCAGCAGCTTACAGGGTCCCCCTAATGAAAAACTGTTTTTT.

This clone was observed once. This chain joins TRBV6-5 and TRBJ1-2, with 7 bases that match TRBD1. Germline CDR1 reads MNHEY; CDR2 reads SVGAGI. The CDR3 has 15 residues. J gave up 2 bases and V 0 bases, and 3 bases lay outside the gene matches. The CDR3 loop is CASSYSPGGNYGYTF. The CDR3 DNA follows: TGTGCCAGCAGTTACTCGCCAGGGGGAAACTATGGCTACACCTTC.

Concerning this clone itself: Additional DNA sequences in this sample encode the identical CDR3. The rearrangement links TRBV28 to TRBJ1-3; D call uncertain. V lost 3 bases, J lost 4 bases, and 7 bases lay in between. The CDR3 spans 13 residues. Per germline, CDR1 MDHEN and CDR2 SYDVKM. This CDR3 is CASSFGSGNTIYF. The CDR3 region has the DNA TGTGCCAGCAGTTTTGGCTCGGGAAACACCATATATTTT.

The chain recombines TRBV9 with TRBJ1-4; D might be TRBD1 (5 bases). The CDR3 has 15 amino acids. Germline V gene lookup returns CDR1 SGDLS and CDR2 YYNGEE. V lost 0 bases and J lost 5, with 11 bases in between. The CDR3 sequence: CASSVGGAPNEKLFF. CDR3 nucleotide sequence: TGTGCCAGCAGCGTAGGCGGGGCCCCGAATGAAAAACTGTTTTTT.

The gene calls are TRBV28 and TRBJ2-6; D possibly corresponds to TRBD2 (5 bases). The CDR3 spans 15 residues. Trimming removed 3 bases from V and 2 bases from J, with 8 bases in between. Germline loops: CDR1 MDHEN, CDR2 SYDVKM. Here the CDR3 DNA reads TGTGCCAGCAGTTTTTCGGGGACTGGGGCCAACGTCCTGACTTTC. It yields the protein CASSFSGTGANVLTF.

The J gene is TRBJ1-6, the V gene TRBV9; D is ambiguous. Germline V CDR1 and CDR2: SGDLS, YYNGEE. Trimming cost V 0 bases and J 7 bases, with 11 bases left between them. This CDR3 is 15 amino acids long. CDR3 in DNA: TGTGCCAGCAGCGTAGTTCGGGATGGGAATTCACCCCTCCACTTT. Residues: CASSVVRDGNSPLHF.

This rearrangement joins TRBV10-1 to TRBJ2-3; 9 bases match TRBD2. J lost 7 bases, V lost 5 bases, and 13 bases had no gene match. This CDR3 comprises 16 residues. In germline, CDR1 is WNHNN, CDR2 SYGVQD (reference sequence). The CDR3 is CASSTISGGPPHTQYF. Here the CDR3 DNA reads TGCGCCAGCAGTACTATTAGCGGGGGACCACCCCATACGCAGTATTTT.

This chain joins TRBV7-3 and TRBJ2-7, with D possibly being TRBD1 (5 bases). Trimming took off 1 base at V and 0 bases at J, with 10 bases between the two ends. CDR1 and CDR2 (germline): SGHTA, FQGTGA. The CDR3 loop spans 15 amino acids. The CDR3 bases are TGTGCCAGCAGCTTAAGTGGGGCAGCCTCCTACGAGCAGTACTTC. Its translation is CASSLSGAASYEQYF.

The chain employs TRBV11-1 and TRBJ1-2, with D perhaps TRBD1 (6 bases). This CDR3 has 14 residues. Germline assignment: CDR1 SGHAT and CDR2 FQDESV (reference sequence). Trimming cost V 5 bases and J 1 base, with 11 bases left between them. As DNA, the CDR3 is TGTGCCAGCAGCCCAGGACAGTTTAACTATGGCTACACCTTC. Translation: CASSPGQFNYGYTF.

The chain employs TRBV11-2 and TRBJ1-2; TRBD1 aligns across 12 bases. CDR3 size: 18 residues. Trimming at V came to 6 bases and at J to 3 bases, leaving 14 bases not matched to a gene. From germline, CDR1 is SGHAT and CDR2 FQNNGV. This CDR3 is CASRSLRDRGPLDYGYTF. The CDR3 region has the DNA TGTGCCAGCAGGAGCCTCCGGGACAGGGGGCCCTTGGACTATGGCTACACCTTC.

The genes are TRBV18 and TRBJ1-1; D is possibly TRBD1 (5 bases). This CDR3 is built from 15 residues. Germline V gene lookup returns CDR1 KGHSH and CDR2 LQKENI. V gave up 4 bases and J gave up 1 base, with 13 bases separating them. As DNA, the CDR3 is TGTGCCAGCTCACTCAGCTCCAGGGCGAACACTGAAGCTTTCTTT. This translates into CASSLSSRANTEAFF.

The CDR3 sequence is CASSQTRGQTNTEAFF. DNA of the CDR3: TGTGCCAGCAGCCAAACCCGCGGACAGACCAACACTGAAGCTTTCTTT. The chain combines TRBV6-6 with TRBJ1-1; possible D gene TRBD1, 6 bases. The V gene lost 6 bases and the J gene lost 2 bases, with 19 bases spanning the gap. This CDR3 has 16 amino acids. Germline V gene data show CDR1 as MNHNY and CDR2 as SVGAGI (reference sequence).

The chain combines TRBV12-3 or TRBV12-4 with TRBJ2-7, with D tentatively TRBD2 (5 bases). The CDR3 has 13 amino acids. V lost 5 bases to trimming and J lost 3 bases, with 11 bases between them. CDR3 DNA: TGTGCCAGCAGTAAAAACCGGGGCTACGAGCAGTACTTC. Translated, it gives CASSKNRGYEQYF.

The chain employs TRBV29-1 and TRBJ1-4, with D possibly being TRBD1 (5 bases). CDR3 size: 14 residues. The germline CDR1 and CDR2 sequences are SQVTM and ANQGSEA. Trimming pared 7 bases from V and 7 bases from J, leaving 19 bases between. Here the CDR3 reads CSAEVRAGGEKLFF. The CDR3 DNA follows: TGCAGCGCCGAAGTTCGGGCCGGGGGTGAAAAACTGTTTTTT.

This clone was picked up a small number of times. The chain employs TRBV28 and TRBJ2-7; TRBD2 is a possible D gene (6 bases). The CDR3 has 17 amino acids. V was trimmed by 2 bases and J by 0 bases, leaving 17 bases between them. Looked up from germline, CDR1 is MDHEN and CDR2 is SYDVKM. Here the CDR3 reads CASSLVRGTIPSYEQYF. CDR3 DNA sequence: TGTGCCAGCAGTTTAGTCCGCGGGACGATCCCCTCCTACGAGCAGTACTTC. The whole variable domain, filled in from reference TRBV28 and TRBJ2-7, reads DVKVTQSSRYLVKRTGEKVFLECVQDMDHENMFWYRQDPGLGLRLIYFSYDVKMKEKGDIPEGYSVSREKKERFSLILESASTNQTSMYLCASSLVRGTIPSYEQYFGPGTRLTVT.

With respect to this clone: Other DNA variants within this sample encode the same CDR3. The chain uses TRBV6-5 and TRBJ1-1; 10 nucleotides align to TRBD1. The germline V gene encodes CDR1 MNHEY and CDR2 SVGAGI. The V and J ends lost 2 bases and 6 bases, in that order; junction bases with no gene match: 3. CDR3 length: 14 residues. This CDR3 reads CASSYTGQGAEAFF. The CDR3 DNA sequence: TGTGCCAGCAGTTACACAGGACAGGGGGCTGAAGCTTTCTTT.

V gene TRBV7-3 combines with J gene TRBJ2-7; 8 positions match TRBD1. The CDR3 loop spans 13 amino acids. After removal of 3 bases from V and 7 bases from J, the junction contained 5 bases not matched to a gene. Per the germline V gene, CDR1 is SGHTA and CDR2 is FQGTGA. The CDR3 protein is CASSLTGVEEQYF. CDR3 DNA sequence: TGTGCCAGCAGCTTGACAGGGGTCGAAGAGCAGTACTTC.

This clone occurred a few times. This rearrangement joins TRBV5-1 to TRBJ2-2; D not certain. The CDR3 runs 13 residues. Germline CDR1 is SGHRS and CDR2 is YFSETQ. V lost 0 bases and J 5 bases, leaving 5 bases between the germline ends. This CDR3 is CASSLAITGELFF. The CDR3 coding sequence is TGCGCCAGCAGCTTGGCTATTACCGGGGAGCTGTTTTTT.

This chain joins TRBV5-1 and TRBJ2-1, with a weak D call TRBD1 (6 bases). Germline CDR1 reads SGHRS; CDR2 reads YFSETQ. The V and J ends lost 5 bases and 1 base respectively, with 16 bases between them. The CDR3 loop spans 16 amino acids. DNA for the CDR3: TGCGCCAGCAGATTCACCGGGACACCTTCCTACAATGAGCAGTTCTTC. Translated: CASRFTGTPSYNEQFF.

This chain links TRBV7-6 with TRBJ2-7; 7 bases fit TRBD2. Germline loops: CDR1 SGHVS, CDR2 FNYEAQ. Trimming at V came to 5 bases and at J to 0 bases, leaving 4 bases not matched to a gene. This CDR3 has 14 amino acids. The CDR3 DNA sequence: TGTGCCAGCAGCCCCCGGGACTACTCCTACGAGCAGTACTTC. This codes for CASSPRDYSYEQYF. The complete variable domain, with remaining parts taken from reference TRBV7-6 and TRBJ2-7, reads GAGVSQSPRYKVTKRGQDVALRCDPISGHVSLYWYRQALGQGPEFLTYFNYEAQQDKSGLPNDRFSAERPEGSISTLTIQRTEQRDSAMYRCASSPRDYSYEQYFGPGTRLTVT.

V is TRBV12-3 or TRBV12-4 and J is TRBJ2-7, with 7 bases identical to TRBD2. CDR3 length: 13 residues. J lost 5 bases, V lost 6 bases, and 7 bases had no gene match. CDR3 in amino acids: CASSPWDYHEQYF. CDR3 sequence (DNA): TGTGCCAGCAGCCCATGGGACTACCACGAGCAGTACTTC.

The V gene is TRBV7-3, the J gene TRBJ2-2, with TRBD1 matching 9 bases. V gave up 5 bases and J gave up 3 bases; unmatched junction bases: 7. In germline, CDR1 is SGHTA, CDR2 FQGTGA. CDR3 length: 16 amino acids. For the CDR3, the DNA is TGTGCCAGCAGCCGGCCCCGGGACAGGGACACCGGGGAGCTGTTTTTT. Its protein product is CASSRPRDRDTGELFF.

The V call is TRBV10-3, the J call TRBJ1-1, with D uncertain. The CDR3 consists of 13 residues. Germline V gene lookup returns CDR1 ENHRY and CDR2 SYGVKD. The ends were cut back, 6 bases at V and 1 base at J, with 9 bases in the middle. CDR3 sequence: CAIRDYTNTEAFF. The DNA of the CDR3 is TGTGCCATCAGGGACTATACGAACACTGAAGCTTTCTTT.

Only a few counts were recorded for this clone. The chain carries TRBV12-3 or TRBV12-4 and TRBJ1-5; D remains ambiguous. The CDR3 totals 13 residues. V gave up 3 bases and J gave up 7 bases, with 10 bases separating them. The CDR3 loop is CASSFSGGQPQHF. CDR3 nucleotide sequence: TGTGCCAGCAGTTTCTCTGGAGGGCAGCCCCAGCATTTT.